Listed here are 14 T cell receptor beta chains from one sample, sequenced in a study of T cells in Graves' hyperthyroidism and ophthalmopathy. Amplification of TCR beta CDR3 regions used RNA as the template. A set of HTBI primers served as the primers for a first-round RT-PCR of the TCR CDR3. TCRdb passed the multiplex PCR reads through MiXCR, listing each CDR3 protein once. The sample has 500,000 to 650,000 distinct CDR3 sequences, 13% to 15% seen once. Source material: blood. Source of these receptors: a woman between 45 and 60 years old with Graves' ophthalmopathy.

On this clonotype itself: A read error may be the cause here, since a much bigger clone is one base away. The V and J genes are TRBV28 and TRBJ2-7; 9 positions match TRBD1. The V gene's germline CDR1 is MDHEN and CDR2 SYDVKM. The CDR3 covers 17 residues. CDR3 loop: CVSSLGRTGEIIYEQYF. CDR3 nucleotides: TGTGTCAGCAGCTTGGGCCGGACAGGGGAGATAATCTACGAGCAGTACTTC.

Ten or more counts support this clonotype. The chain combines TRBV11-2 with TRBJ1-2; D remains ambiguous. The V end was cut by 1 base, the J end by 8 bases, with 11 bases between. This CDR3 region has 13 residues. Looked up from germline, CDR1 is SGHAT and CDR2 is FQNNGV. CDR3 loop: CASSLVRSRGYTF. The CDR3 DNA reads TGTGCCAGCAGCTTAGTGAGGTCCAGAGGCTACACCTTC.

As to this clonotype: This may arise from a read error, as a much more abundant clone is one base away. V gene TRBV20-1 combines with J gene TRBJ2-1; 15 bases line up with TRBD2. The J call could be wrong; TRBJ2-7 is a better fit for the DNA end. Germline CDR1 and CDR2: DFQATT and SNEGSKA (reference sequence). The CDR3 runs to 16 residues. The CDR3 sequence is CSATGTSGRPYNEQYF. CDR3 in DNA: TGCAGTGCAACCGGGACTAGCGGGAGGCCCTACAATGAGCAGTACTTC.

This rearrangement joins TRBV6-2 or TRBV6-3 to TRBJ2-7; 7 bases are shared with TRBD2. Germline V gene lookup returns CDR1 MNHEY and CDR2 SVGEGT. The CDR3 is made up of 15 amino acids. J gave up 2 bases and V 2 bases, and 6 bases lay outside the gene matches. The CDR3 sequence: CASSYGTSATYEQYF. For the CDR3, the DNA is TGTGCCAGCAGTTACGGTACTAGCGCAACCTACGAGCAGTACTTC.

CDR3 residues: CASSLGQGNNQPQHF. DNA of the CDR3: TGTGCCAGCAGTTTAGGACAGGGGAACAATCAGCCCCAGCATTTT. The chain recombines TRBV27 with TRBJ1-5; 9 nucleotides agree with TRBD1. J was trimmed by 3 bases and V by 2 bases; bases with no gene match: 2. The CDR3 is 15 residues long. Germline V lookup: CDR1 MNHEY, CDR2 SMNVEV (reference sequence).

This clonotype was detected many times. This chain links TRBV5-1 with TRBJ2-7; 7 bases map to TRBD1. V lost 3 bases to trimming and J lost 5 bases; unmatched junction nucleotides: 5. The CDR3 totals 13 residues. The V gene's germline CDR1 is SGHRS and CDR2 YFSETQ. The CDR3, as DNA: TGCGCCAGCAGCTCATGGGACAGCGACGAGCAGTACTTC. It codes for CASSSWDSDEQYF.

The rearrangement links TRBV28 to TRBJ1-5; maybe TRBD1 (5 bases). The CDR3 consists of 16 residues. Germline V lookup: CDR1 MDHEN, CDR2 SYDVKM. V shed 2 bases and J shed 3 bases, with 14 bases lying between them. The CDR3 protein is CASSLVKRGPNQPQHF. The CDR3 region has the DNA TGTGCCAGCAGTTTAGTTAAGAGGGGTCCCAATCAGCCCCAGCATTTT.

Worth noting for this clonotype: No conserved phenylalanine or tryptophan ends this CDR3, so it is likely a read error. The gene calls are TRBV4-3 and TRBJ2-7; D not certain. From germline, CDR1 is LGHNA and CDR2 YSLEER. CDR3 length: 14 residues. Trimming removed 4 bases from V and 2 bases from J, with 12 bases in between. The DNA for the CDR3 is TGCGCCAGCAGCCGGACCCGGATGACCTACGAGCAGTACCTC. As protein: CASSRTRMTYEQYL.

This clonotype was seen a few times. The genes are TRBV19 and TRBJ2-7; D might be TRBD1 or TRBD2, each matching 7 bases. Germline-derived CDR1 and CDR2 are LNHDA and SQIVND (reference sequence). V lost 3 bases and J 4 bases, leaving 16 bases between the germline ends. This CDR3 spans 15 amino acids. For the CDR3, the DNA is TGTGCCAGTAGTATTTTGGGGGGGACAGATTACGAGCAGTACTTC. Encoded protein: CASSILGGTDYEQYF.

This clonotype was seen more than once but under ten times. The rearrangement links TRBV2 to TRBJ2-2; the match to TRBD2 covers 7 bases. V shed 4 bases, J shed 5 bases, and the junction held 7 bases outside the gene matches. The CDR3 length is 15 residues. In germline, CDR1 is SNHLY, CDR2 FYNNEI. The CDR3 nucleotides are TGTGCCAGCAGTGCTGGCGGGAGAGGTACCGGGGAGCTGTTTTTT. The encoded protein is CASSAGGRGTGELFF.

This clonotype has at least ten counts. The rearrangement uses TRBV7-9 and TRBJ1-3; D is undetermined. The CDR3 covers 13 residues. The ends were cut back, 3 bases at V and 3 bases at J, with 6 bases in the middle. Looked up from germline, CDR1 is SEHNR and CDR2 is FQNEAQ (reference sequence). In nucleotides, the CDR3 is TGTGCCAGCAGCTTCGCAGATGGAAACACCATATATTTT. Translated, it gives CASSFADGNTIYF.

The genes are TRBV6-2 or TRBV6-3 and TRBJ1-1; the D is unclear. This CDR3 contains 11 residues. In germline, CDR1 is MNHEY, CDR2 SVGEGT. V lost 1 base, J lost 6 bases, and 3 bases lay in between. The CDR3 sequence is CASSYFAEAFF. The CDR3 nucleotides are TGTGCCAGCAGTTACTTCGCTGAAGCTTTCTTT.

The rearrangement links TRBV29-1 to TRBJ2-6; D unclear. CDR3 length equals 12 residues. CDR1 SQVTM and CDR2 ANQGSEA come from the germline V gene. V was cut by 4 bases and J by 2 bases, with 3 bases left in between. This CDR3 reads CSVGAGANVLTF. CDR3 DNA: TGCAGCGTTGGGGCTGGGGCCAACGTCCTGACTTTC.

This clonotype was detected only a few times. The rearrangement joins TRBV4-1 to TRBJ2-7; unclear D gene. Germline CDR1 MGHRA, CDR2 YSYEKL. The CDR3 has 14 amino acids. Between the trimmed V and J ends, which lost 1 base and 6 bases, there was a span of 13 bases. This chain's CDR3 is CASSQGQLEREQYF. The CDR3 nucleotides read TGCGCCAGCAGCCAAGGGCAACTGGAACGCGAGCAGTACTTC.